Given below is one T cell receptor beta chain in context. As yet, its antigen is unknown. This sample is drawn from a study of cytomegalovirus exposure and HLA in healthy donors. On the study more broadly: In terms of ancestry, the Caucasian-associated cluster contained about four fifths of the approximately 400 genotyped donors.

With 60 Vbeta and 13 Jbeta primers, the PCR was carried out. How the authors handled the data: In a later analysis, some 80 million unique TCR beta chains included roughly 11 million shared by two or more donors. TCRdb's copy holds only in-frame clones and misses some; the assay was immunoSEQ multiplex PCR. The DNA gave D and trimming, while V, J and clone size come from that table. Of 150,000 to 200,000 clones listed, 65% to 90% were seen once; the top ten hold 6.3%. The germline CDR1 and CDR2 sequences are MNHEY and SVGAGI. The CDR3 loop spans 13 amino acids. V gave up 6 bases and J gave up 10 bases, with 13 bases separating them. Regarding the study as a whole: Previously analyzed data showed that most TCR beta V segments were productive at a frequency of about 90% or about 30%.

The rearrangement links TRBV6-5 to TRBJ1-6; D unresolved. The sequence came from a man between 35 and 55 years old in good health and CMV-seropositive. Sequenced material: PBMCs. The CDR3 sequence: CASSPNSNSPLHF. CDR3 bases: TGTGCCAGCAGCCCAAATTCTAACTCACCCCTCCACTTT.